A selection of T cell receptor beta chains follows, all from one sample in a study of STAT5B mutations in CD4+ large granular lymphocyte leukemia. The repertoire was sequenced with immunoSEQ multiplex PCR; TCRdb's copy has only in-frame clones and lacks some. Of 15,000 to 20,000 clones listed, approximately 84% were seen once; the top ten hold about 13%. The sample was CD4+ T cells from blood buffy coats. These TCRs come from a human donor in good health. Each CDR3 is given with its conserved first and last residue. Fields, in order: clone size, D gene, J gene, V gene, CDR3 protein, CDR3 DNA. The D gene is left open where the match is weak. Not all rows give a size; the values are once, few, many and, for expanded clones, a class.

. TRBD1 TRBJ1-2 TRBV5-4 CASSFMTGVYGYTF TGTGCCAGCAGCTTTATGACAGGGGTATATGGCTACACCTTC
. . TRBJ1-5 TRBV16 CASSQGRGEQPQHF TGTGCCAGCAGCCAGGGGCGGGGGGAACAGCCCCAGCATTTT
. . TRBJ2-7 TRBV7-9 CASSPPQRVGYEQYF TGTGCCAGCAGCCCACCCCAGCGGGTAGGATACGAGCAGTACTTC
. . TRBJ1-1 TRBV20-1 CSALRGTEAFF TGCAGTGCTTTAAGGGGAACTGAAGCTTTCTTT
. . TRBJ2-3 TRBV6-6 CASSFDFPGTDTQYF TGTGCCAGCAGTTTCGACTTCCCAGGGACAGATACGCAGTATTTT
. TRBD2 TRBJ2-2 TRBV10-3 CAISDGTSGGLGELFF TGTGCCATCAGTGACGGGACTAGCGGGGGCCTAGGAGAGCTGTTTTTT
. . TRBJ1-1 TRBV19 CASSQDRPNTEAFF TGTGCCAGTAGTCAAGACAGGCCGAACACTGAAGCTTTCTTT
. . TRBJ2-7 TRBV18 CASSRDHVAWDEQYF TGTGCCAGCTCACGAGACCACGTCGCGTGGGACGAGCAGTACTTC
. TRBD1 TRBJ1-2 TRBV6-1 CASSERTGGAGYTF TGTGCCAGCAGTGAGAGAACAGGGGGCGCTGGCTACACCTTC
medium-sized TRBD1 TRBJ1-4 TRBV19 CASSSGGTNEKLFF TGTGCCAGTAGCTCAGGGGGCACTAATGAAAAACTGTTTTTT
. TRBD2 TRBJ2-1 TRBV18 CASSPPASGRRGNEQFF TGTGCCAGCTCACCACCAGCTAGCGGGAGGCGAGGCAATGAGCAGTTCTTC
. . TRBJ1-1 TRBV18 CASSPGALNTEAFF TGTGCCAGCTCACCCGGGGCTTTGAACACTGAAGCTTTCTTT
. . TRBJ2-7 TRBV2 CASSGADSPYEQYF TGTGCCAGCAGTGGGGCCGATTCACCGTACGAGCAGTACTTC
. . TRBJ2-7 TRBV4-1 CASSQARTLSYEQYF TGCGCCAGCAGTCAGGCTAGGACGTTGTCCTACGAGCAGTACTTC
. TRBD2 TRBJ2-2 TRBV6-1 CASSPGLANTGELFF TGTGCCAGCAGCCCCGGACTAGCGAACACCGGGGAGCTGTTTTTT
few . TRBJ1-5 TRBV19 CASSIGEPQHF TGTGCCAGTAGTATTGGGGAGCCCCAGCATTTT
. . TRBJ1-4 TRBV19 CASSMMTNEKLFF TGTGCCAGTAGTATGATGACTAATGAAAAACTGTTTTTT
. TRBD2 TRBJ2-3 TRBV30 CAWILSGRRDTQYF TGTGCCTGGATCCTTAGCGGGAGAAGGGATACGCAGTATTTT
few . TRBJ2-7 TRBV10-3 CAITPGGLSTPYEQYF TGTGCCATCACCCCTGGGGGGCTATCCACCCCCTACGAGCAGTACTTC
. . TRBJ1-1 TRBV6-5 CASVQGLRATEAFF TGTGCCAGCGTACAGGGACTGAGAGCAACTGAAGCTTTCTTT
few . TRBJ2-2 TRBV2 CASRQVANTGELFF TGTGCCAGCAGACAGGTCGCGAACACCGGGGAGCTGTTTTTT
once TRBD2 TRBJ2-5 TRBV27 CASSPRGVRGKETQYF TGTGCCAGCAGTCCGCGGGGGGTTAGGGGAAAAGAGACCCAGTACTTC
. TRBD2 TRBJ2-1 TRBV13 CASRALAGHNEQFF TGTGCCAGCAGAGCACTAGCGGGACACAATGAGCAGTTCTTC
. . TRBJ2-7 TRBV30 CAWSYPSFSSYEQYF TGTGCCTGGAGTTATCCTAGTTTCAGCTCCTACGAGCAGTACTTC
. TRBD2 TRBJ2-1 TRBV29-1 CSVVGAGGFYNEQFF TGCAGCGTTGTTGGCGCGGGAGGATTCTACAATGAGCAGTTCTTC
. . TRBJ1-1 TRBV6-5 CASSYDSSGLGEAFF TGTGCCAGCAGTTACGATAGCAGCGGCTTGGGGGAAGCTTTCTTT
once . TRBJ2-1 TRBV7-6 CASSLGVVSNEQFF TGTGCCAGCAGCTTAGGAGTAGTAAGCAATGAGCAGTTCTTC
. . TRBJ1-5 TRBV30 CAWSVGGEQPQHF TGTGCCTGGAGTGTAGGAGGGGAACAGCCCCAGCATTTT
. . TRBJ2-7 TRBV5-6 CASSLAGTRSYEQYF TGTGCCAGCAGCTTGGCCGGCACCCGCTCCTACGAGCAGTACTTC
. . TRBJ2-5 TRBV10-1 CASSEQIRETQYF TGCGCCAGCAGTGAACAGATTAGAGAGACCCAGTACTTC
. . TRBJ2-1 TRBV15 CATSRDALSYNEQFF TGTGCCACCAGCAGAGACGCGCTCTCCTACAATGAGCAGTTCTTC
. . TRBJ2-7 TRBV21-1 CASSKIDDEVWGVYEQYF TGTGCCAGCAGCAAAATCGATGACGAAGTTTGGGGGGTCTACGAGCAGTACTTC
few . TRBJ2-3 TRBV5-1 CASSFPTDTQYF TGCGCCAGCAGCTTCCCGACAGATACGCAGTATTTT
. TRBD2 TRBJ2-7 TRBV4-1 CASSQPTSGSYEQYF TGCGCCAGCAGCCAGCCAACTAGCGGGAGCTACGAGCAGTACTTC
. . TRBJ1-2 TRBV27 CASSLGSPSYGYTF TGTGCCAGCAGTCTAGGGAGCCCATCCTATGGCTACACCTTC
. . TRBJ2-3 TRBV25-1 CASSDPFRDTQYF TGTGCCAGCAGTGATCCCTTCCGGGATACGCAGTATTTT
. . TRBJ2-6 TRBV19 CASTDPGSSGANVLTF TGTGCCAGTACTGACCCCGGAAGCTCTGGGGCCAACGTCCTGACTTTC